This T cell receptor (beta chain) is drawn from a study of type 1 regulatory T cells. Across the study: T-allo10 is a Tr1-enriched, alloantigen-specific CD4 T cell product made in vitro.

T-allo10 cells from the graft donor were described as anergic, host-alloantigen-specific, and alloantigen-specific suppressors. Germline-derived CDR1 and CDR2 are DFQATT and SNEGSKA (reference sequence). V was shortened by 2 bases and J by 10 bases, with 14 bases between the two germline ends. CDR3 length: 12 amino acids. In the case of this clonotype: Its target is not known.

TCRdb independently ran MiXCR on the reads; one entry per CDR3 protein. The table includes roughly 71,000 distinct CDR3 sequences, 50% to 70% detected once. The gene calls are TRBV20-1 and TRBJ2-5; the D call may be TRBD1 or TRBD2 (6 bases each). The material sequenced was cultured T cells, either the whole culture or a sorted T cell fraction (not recorded which). Sample subset: Tr1-enriched cell product generated in vitro against host alloantigens. The origin of this receptor is a human donor in good health. CDR3 sequence: CSARWGAEDQYF. CDR3 nucleotide sequence: TGCAGTGCTAGATGGGGGGCTGAAGACCAGTACTTC.